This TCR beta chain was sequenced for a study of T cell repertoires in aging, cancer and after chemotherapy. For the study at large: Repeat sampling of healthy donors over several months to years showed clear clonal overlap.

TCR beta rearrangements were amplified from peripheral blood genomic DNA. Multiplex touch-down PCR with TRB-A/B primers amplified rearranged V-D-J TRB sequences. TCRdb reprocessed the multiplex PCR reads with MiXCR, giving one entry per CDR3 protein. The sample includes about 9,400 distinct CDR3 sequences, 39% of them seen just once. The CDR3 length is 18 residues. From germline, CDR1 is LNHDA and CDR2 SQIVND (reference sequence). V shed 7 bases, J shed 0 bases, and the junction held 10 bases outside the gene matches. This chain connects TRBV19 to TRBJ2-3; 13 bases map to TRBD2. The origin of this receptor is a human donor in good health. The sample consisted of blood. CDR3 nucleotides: TGTGCCAGTACTAATGAGAGGACTAGCGGGGGTAGCACAGATACGCAGTATTTT. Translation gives CASTNERTSGGSTDTQYF.